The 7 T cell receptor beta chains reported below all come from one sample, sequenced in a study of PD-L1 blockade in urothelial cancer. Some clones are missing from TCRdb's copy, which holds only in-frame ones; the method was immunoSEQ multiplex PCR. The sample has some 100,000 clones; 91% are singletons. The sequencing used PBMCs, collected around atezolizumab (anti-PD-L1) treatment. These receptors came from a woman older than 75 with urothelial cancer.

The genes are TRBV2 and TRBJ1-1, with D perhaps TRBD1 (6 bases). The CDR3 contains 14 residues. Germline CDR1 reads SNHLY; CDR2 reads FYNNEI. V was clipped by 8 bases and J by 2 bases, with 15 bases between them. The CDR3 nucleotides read TGTGCCAGCCTCAGGGACAACCTTAACACTGAAGCTTTCTTT. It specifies CASLRDNLNTEAFF.

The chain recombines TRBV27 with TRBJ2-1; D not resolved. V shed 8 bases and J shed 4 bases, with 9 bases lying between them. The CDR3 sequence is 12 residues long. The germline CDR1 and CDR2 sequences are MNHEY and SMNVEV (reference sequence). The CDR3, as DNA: TGTGCCAGCGGCGGATGGTACAATGAGCAGTTCTTC. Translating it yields CASGGWYNEQFF.

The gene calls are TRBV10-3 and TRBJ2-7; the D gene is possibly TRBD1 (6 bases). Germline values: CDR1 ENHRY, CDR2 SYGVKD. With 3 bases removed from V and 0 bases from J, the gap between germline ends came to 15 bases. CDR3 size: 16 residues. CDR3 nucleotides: TGTGCCATCAGTGATAGCCGGACAGCCAGCTCCTACGAGCAGTACTTC. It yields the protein CAISDSRTASSYEQYF.

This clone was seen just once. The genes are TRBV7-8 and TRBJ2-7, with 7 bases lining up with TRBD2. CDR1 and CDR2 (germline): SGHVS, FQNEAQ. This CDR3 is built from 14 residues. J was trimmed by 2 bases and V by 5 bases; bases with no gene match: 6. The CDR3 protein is CASSLSGSAYEQYF. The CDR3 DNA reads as TGTGCCAGCAGCCTTAGCGGGTCGGCCTACGAGCAGTACTTC.

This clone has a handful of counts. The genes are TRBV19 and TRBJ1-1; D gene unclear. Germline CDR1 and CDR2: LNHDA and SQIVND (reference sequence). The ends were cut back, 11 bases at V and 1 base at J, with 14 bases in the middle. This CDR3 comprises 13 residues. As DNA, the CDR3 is TGTGCCTCCAGGAACCTCCGGAACACTGAAGCTTTCTTT. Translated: CASRNLRNTEAFF.

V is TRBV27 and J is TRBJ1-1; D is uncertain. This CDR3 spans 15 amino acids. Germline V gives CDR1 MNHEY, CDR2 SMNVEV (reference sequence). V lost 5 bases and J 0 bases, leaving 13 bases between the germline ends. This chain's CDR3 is CASSRDTRMNTEAFF. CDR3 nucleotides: TGTGCCAGCAGTCGAGACACCCGCATGAACACTGAAGCTTTCTTT.

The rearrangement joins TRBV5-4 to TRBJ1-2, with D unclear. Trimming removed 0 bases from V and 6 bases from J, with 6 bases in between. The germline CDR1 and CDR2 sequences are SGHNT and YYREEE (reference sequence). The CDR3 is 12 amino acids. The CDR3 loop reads CASSLAGHGYTF. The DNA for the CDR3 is TGTGCCAGCAGCTTGGCCGGTCATGGCTACACCTTC.